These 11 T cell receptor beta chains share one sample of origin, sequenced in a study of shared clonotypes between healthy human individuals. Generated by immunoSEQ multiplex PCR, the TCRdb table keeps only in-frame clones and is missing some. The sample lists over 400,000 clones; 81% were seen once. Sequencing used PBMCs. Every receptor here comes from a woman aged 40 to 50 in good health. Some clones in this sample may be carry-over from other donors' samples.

Here the CDR3 DNA reads TGTGCCAGCTACCCCGGGACAGCCTACAATGAGCAGTTCTTC. Protein: CASYPGTAYNEQFF. The chain employs TRBV2 and TRBJ2-1; 7 bases fit TRBD1. Per germline, CDR1 SNHLY and CDR2 FYNNEI. The CDR3 is 14 residues long. The junction had 6 bases not matched to a gene; V was cut back by 8 bases and J by 2 bases.

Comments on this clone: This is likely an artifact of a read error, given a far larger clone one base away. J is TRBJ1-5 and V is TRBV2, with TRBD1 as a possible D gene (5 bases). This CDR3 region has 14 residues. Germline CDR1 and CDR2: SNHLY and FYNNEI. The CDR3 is CASSEQGSNKPQHF. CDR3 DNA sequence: TGTGCCAGCAGTGAACAGGGTAGCAATAAGCCCCAGCATTTT.

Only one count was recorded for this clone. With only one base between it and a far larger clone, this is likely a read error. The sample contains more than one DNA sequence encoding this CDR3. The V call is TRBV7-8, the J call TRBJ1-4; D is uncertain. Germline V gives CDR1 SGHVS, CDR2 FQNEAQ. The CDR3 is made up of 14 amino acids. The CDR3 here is CASSFSGENEKLFF. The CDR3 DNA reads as TGTGCCAGTAGCTTTTCAGGCGAGAATGAAAAACTGTTTTTT.

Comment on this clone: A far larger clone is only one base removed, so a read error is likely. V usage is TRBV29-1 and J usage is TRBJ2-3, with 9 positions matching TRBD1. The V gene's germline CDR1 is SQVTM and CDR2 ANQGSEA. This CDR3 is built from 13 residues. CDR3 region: CSSRTGVTDKQYF. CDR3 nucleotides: TGCAGCTCTCGGACAGGGGTTACAGATAAGCAGTATTTT.

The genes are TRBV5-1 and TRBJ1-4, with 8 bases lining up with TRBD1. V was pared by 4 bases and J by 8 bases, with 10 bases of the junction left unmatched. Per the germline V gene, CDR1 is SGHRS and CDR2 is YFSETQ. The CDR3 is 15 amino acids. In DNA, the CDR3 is TGCGCCAGCAGCAACCAGGGGGCGCCGGGAGAAAAACTGTTTTTT. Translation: CASSNQGAPGEKLFF.

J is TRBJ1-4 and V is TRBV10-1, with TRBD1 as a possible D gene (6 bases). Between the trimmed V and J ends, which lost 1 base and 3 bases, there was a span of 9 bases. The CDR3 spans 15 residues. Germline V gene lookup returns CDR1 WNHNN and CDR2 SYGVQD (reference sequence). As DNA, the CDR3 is TGCGCCAGCAGTGAGTGGACAGATCCTAATGAAAAACTGTTTTTT. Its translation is CASSEWTDPNEKLFF.

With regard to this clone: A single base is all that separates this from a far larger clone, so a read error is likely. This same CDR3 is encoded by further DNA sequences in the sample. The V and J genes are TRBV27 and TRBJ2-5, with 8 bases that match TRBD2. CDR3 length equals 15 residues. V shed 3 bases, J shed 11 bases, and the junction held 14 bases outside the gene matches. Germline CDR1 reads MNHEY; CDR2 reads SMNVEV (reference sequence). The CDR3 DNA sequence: TGTGCCAGCAGTTTTTTTGCGGGAGGCCTCCCGGAGCAGTACTTC. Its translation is CASSFFAGGLPEQYF.

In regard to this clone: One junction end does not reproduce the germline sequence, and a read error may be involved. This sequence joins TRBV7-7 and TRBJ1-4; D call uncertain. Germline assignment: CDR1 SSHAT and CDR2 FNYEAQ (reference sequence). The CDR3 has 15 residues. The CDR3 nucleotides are TGTGCTAGCAGCCGAACATCAGCAACTAATGAAAAACTGTTTTTT. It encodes CASSRTSATNEKLFF.

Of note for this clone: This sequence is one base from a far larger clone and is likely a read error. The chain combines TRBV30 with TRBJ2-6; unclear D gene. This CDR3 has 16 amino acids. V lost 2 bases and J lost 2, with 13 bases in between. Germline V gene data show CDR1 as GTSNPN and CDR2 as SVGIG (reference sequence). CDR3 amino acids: CAWSKLCGPGANVLTF. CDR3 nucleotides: TGTGCCTGGAGTAAATTATGTGGGCCTGGGGCCAACGTCCTGACTTTC.

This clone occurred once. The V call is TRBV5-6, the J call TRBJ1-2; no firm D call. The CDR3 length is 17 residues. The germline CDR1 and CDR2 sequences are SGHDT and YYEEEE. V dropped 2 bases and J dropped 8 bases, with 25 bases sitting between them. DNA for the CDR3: TGTGCCAGCAGCTTTGAAAGGTTCGGGCTCCTACAGAAGGGCTACACCTTC. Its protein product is CASSFERFGLLQKGYTF.

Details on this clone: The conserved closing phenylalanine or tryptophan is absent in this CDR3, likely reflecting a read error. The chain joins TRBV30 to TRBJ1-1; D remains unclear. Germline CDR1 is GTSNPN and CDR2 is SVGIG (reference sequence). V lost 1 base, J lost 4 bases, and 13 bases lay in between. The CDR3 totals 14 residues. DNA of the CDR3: TGTGCCTGGAGTGACTCGCCGGCGGGCACTGAAGCTTTCCTT. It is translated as CAWSDSPAGTEAFL.